Detailed here is one T cell receptor (beta chain). Clones were sequenced by immunoSEQ multiplex PCR, and TCRdb holds only the in-frame ones, with some missing. Here the sample spans some 64,000 clones, approximately 92% being singletons. The germline V gene encodes CDR1 SGHDN and CDR2 FVKESK. The length of the CDR3 is 16 residues. The trim removed 7 bases at V and 6 bases at J, leaving 12 bases unmatched. The data derive from a study of T cell changes during pregnancy in multiple sclerosis. J is TRBJ2-1 and V is TRBV14, with 10 bases fitting TRBD2. The sequence was obtained from a female donor with multiple sclerosis, enrolled in a pregnancy study. The starting material was peripheral blood, obtained in the first trimester of pregnancy. The CDR3 here is CASKSYVASGSNEQFF. The CDR3 bases are TGTGCCAGCAAATCGTATGTGGCTAGCGGGAGCAATGAGCAGTTCTTC.